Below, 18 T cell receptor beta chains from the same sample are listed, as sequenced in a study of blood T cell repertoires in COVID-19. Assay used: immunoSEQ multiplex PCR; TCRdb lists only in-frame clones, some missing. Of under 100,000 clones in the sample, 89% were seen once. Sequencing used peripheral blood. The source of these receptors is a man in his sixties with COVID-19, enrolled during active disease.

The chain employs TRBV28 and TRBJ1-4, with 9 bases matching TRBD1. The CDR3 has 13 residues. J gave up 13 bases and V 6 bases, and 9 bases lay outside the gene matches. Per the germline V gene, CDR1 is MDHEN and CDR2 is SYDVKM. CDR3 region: CASRRIQGARLFF. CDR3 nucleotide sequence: TGTGCCAGCAGACGGATACAGGGGGCGCGACTGTTTTTT.

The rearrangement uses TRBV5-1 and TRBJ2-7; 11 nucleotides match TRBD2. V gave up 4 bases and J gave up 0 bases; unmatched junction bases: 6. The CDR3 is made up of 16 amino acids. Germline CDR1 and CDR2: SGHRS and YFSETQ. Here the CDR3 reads CASSGTSGPGSYEQYF. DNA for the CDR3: TGCGCCAGCAGCGGGACTAGCGGACCCGGCTCCTACGAGCAGTACTTC. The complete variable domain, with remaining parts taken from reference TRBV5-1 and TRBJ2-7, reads KAGVTQTPRYLIKTRGQQVTLSCSPISGHRSVSWYQQTPGQGLQFLFEYFSETQRNKGNFPGRFSGRQFSNSRSEMNVSTLELGDSALYLCASSGTSGPGSYEQYFGPGTRLTVT.

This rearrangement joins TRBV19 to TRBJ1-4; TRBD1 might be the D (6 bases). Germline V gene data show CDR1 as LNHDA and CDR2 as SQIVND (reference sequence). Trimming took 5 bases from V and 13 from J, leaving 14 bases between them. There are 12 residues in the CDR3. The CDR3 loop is CASSEPRGTLFF. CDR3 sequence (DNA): TGTGCCAGTAGTGAACCCAGGGGCACACTGTTTTTT. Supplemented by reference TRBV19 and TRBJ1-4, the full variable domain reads DGGITQSPKYLFRKEGQNVTLSCEQNLNHDAMYWYRQDPGQGLRLIYYSQIVNDFQKGDIAEGYSVSREKKESFPLTVTSAQKNPTAFYLCASSEPRGTLFFGSGTQLSVL.

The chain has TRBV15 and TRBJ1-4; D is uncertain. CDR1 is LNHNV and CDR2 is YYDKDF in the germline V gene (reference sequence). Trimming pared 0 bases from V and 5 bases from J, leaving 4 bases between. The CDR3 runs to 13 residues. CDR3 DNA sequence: TGTGCCACCAGCAGAGATTTAAATGAAAAACTGTTTTTT. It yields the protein CATSRDLNEKLFF.

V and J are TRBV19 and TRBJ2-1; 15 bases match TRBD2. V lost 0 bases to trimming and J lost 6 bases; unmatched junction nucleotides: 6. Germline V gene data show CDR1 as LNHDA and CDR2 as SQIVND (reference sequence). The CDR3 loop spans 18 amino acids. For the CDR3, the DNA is TGTGCCAGTAGTATAGACGGACTAGCGGGAGGGCCGTTCAATGAGCAGTTCTTC. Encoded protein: CASSIDGLAGGPFNEQFF. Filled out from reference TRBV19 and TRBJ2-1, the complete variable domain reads DGGITQSPKYLFRKEGQNVTLSCEQNLNHDAMYWYRQDPGQGLRLIYYSQIVNDFQKGDIAEGYSVSREKKESFPLTVTSAQKNPTAFYLCASSIDGLAGGPFNEQFFGPGTRLTVL.

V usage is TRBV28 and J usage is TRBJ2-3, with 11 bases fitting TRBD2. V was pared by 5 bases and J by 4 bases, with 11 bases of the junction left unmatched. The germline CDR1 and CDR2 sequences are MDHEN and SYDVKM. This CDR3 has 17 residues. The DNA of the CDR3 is TGTGCCAGCAGTCTCTATAGCGGGAGGGGAGGAGCAGATACGCAGTATTTT. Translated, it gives CASSLYSGRGGADTQYF.

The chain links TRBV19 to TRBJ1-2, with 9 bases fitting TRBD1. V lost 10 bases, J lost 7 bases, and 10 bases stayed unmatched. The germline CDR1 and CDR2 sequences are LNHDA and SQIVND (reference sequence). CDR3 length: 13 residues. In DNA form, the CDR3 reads TGTGCCACCTACGGACAGGGGCTCTCTGGCTACACCTTC. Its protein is CATYGQGLSGYTF.

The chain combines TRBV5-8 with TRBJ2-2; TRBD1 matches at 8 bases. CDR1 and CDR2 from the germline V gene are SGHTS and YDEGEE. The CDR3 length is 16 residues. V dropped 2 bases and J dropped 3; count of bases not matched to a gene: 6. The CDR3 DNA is TGTGCCAGCAGCTTATACAGGGGGGCATACACCGGGGAGCTGTTTTTT. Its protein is CASSLYRGAYTGELFF. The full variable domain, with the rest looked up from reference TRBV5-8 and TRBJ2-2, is EAGVTQSPTHLIKTRGQQATLRCSPISGHTSVYWYQQALGLGLQFLLWYDEGEERNRGNFPPRFSGRQFPNYSSELNVNALELEDSALYLCASSLYRGAYTGELFFGEGSRLTVL.

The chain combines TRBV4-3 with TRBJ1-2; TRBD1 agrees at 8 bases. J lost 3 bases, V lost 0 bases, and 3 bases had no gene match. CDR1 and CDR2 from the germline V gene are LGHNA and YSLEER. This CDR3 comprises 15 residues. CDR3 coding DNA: TGCGCCAGCAGCCAAGAAACAGGGGGAGACTATGGCTACACCTTC. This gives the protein CASSQETGGDYGYTF.

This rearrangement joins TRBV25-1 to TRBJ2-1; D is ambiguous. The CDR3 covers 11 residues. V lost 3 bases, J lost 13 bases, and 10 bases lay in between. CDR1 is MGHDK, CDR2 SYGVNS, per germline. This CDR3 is CASSESRRQFF. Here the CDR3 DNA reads TGTGCCAGCAGTGAGTCCAGGCGTCAGTTCTTC.

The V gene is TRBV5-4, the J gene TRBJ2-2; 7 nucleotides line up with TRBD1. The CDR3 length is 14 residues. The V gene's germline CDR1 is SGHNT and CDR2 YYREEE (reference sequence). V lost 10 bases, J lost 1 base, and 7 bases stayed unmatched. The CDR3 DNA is TGTGCCGGGAAGACAGGGCGGAACACCGGGGAGCTGTTTTTT. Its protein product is CAGKTGRNTGELFF.

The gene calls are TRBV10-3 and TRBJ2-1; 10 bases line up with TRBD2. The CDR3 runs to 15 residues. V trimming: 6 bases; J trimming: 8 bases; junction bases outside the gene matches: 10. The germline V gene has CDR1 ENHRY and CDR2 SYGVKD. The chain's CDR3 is CAISPSSGSRDEQFF. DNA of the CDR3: TGTGCCATCAGCCCCTCTAGCGGGAGTAGAGATGAGCAGTTCTTC.

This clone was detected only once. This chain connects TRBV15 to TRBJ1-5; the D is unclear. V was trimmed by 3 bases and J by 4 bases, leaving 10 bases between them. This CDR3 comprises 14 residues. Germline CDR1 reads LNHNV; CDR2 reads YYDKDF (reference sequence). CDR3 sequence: CATSRLQINQPQHF. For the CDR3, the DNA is TGTGCCACCAGCAGGCTTCAGATTAATCAGCCCCAGCATTTT.

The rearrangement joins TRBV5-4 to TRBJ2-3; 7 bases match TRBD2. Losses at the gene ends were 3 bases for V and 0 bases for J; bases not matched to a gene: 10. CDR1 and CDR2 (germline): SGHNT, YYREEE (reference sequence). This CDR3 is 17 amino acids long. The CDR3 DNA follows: TGTGCCAGCAGCTCGGCTGTTGGGAGGGCTAGCACAGATACGCAGTATTTT. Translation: CASSSAVGRASTDTQYF.

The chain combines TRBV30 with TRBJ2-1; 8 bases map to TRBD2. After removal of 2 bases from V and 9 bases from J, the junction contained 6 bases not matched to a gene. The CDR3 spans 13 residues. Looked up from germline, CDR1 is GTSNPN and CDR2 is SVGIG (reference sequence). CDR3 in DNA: TGTGCCTGGAGTTCAGCGGGAGAGGGTGAGCAGTTCTTC. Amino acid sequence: CAWSSAGEGEQFF. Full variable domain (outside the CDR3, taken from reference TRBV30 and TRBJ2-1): SQTIHQWPATLVQPVGSPLSLECTVEGTSNPNLYWYRQAAGRGLQLLFYSVGIGQISSEVPQNLSASRPQDRQFILSSKKLLLSDSGFYLCAWSSAGEGEQFFGPGTRLTVL.

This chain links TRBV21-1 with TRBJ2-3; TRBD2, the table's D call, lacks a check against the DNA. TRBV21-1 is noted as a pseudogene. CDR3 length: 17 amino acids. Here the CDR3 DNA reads TGTGCCAGCAGCAAAGAAGGTAGCGGAGCCTTCACAGATACGCAGTATTTT. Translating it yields CASSKEGSGAFTDTQYF.

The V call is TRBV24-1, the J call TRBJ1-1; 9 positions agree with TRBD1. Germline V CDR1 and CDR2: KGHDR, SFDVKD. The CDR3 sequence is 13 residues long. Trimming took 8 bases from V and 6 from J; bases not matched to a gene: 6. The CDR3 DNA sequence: TGTGCCACCAAAGGGACAGGGATCCCTGAAGCTTTCTTT. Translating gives CATKGTGIPEAFF.

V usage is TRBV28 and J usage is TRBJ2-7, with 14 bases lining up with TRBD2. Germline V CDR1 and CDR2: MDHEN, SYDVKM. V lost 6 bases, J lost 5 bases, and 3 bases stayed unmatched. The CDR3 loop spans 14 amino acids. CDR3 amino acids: CASRGLAGVHEQYF. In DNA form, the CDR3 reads TGTGCCAGCAGGGGACTAGCGGGAGTCCACGAGCAGTACTTC. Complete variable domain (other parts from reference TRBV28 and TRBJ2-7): DVKVTQSSRYLVKRTGEKVFLECVQDMDHENMFWYRQDPGLGLRLIYFSYDVKMKEKGDIPEGYSVSREKKERFSLILESASTNQTSMYLCASRGLAGVHEQYFGPGTRLTVT.